The 7 T cell receptor beta chains given below trace back to one sample, sequenced in a study of OX40 agonist ivuxolimab in advanced cancers. This table comes from immunoSEQ multiplex PCR, and its TCRdb copy is limited to in-frame clones, with some not included. There are some 50,000 clones in the sample; around 80% occur only once, and about 3.1% lies in the top ten. The source material was CD4+ or CD8+ T cells sorted from blood, sampled in a trial of the OX40 agonist ivuxolimab. These receptors were obtained from an adult with an advanced solid tumor such as melanoma, head and neck, liver or kidney cancer.

The chain is built from TRBV7-8 and TRBJ2-3; 11 nucleotides align to TRBD1. The CDR3 totals 21 residues. Trimming took 2 bases from V and 1 from J; bases not matched to a gene: 17. Germline values: CDR1 SGHVS, CDR2 FQNEAQ. The CDR3 is CASSLYGGTGGFSARTDTQYF. CDR3 bases: TGTGCCAGCAGCTTATATGGGGGGACAGGGGGGTTTAGCGCTCGCACAGATACGCAGTATTTT.

Of note for this clone: An end of the junction does not agree with germline; a read error may underlie this. The chain links TRBV7-2 to TRBJ2-7, with 14 bases that match TRBD2. CDR3 length: 14 amino acids. Germline V gives CDR1 SGHTA, CDR2 FQGNSA. The CDR3 bases are TGTGCCAGCAGCTTAGTGGGACTAGCGGGAGTACCTTCCTTC. Its translation: CASSLVGLAGVPSF. The complete variable domain, with remaining parts taken from reference TRBV7-2 and TRBJ2-7, reads GAGVSQSPSNKVTEKGKDVELRCDPISGHTALYWYRQSLGQGLEFLIYFQGNSAPDKSGLPSDRFSAERTGGSVSTLTIQRTQQEDSAVYLCASSLVGLAGVPSFGPGTRLTVT.

This clone was observed a handful of times. The chain combines TRBV2 with TRBJ1-5, with D possibly being TRBD1 (5 bases). The V and J ends lost 6 bases and 4 bases respectively, with 16 bases between them. The V gene's germline CDR1 is SNHLY and CDR2 FYNNEI. The CDR3 runs to 15 residues. Here the CDR3 reads CASRRAGRENQPQHF. CDR3 in DNA: TGTGCCAGCAGGCGGGCGGGACGGGAAAATCAGCCCCAGCATTTT.

The J gene is TRBJ1-5, the V gene TRBV7-9, with 9 bases lining up with TRBD1. Germline CDR1 is SEHNR and CDR2 is FQNEAQ (reference sequence). With V trimmed by 5 bases and J by 6 bases, 5 bases remained unmatched. The CDR3 loop spans 14 amino acids. DNA for the CDR3: TGTGCCAGCAGCGAACAGGGGGCGGGTCAGCCCCAGCATTTT. Translation: CASSEQGAGQPQHF.

The rearrangement uses TRBV5-6 and TRBJ2-1, with D possibly matching TRBD2 (5 bases). Germline CDR1 SGHDT, CDR2 YYEEEE. This CDR3 has 16 amino acids. The V gene lost 0 bases and the J gene lost 0 bases, with 10 bases spanning the gap. The CDR3 here is CASSLGLGSSYNEQFF. The DNA of the CDR3 is TGTGCCAGCAGCTTGGGTCTGGGGAGCTCCTACAATGAGCAGTTCTTC.

This clone came up once. The chain recombines TRBV29-1 with TRBJ1-1, with D maybe TRBD1 (5 bases). Trimming cost V 7 bases and J 7 bases, with 10 bases left between them. This CDR3 has 10 residues. Germline lookup yields CDR1 SQVTM and CDR2 ANQGSEA. In DNA form, the CDR3 reads TGCAGCGGGGGGGACGTTGAAGCTTTCTTT. Protein sequence: CSGGDVEAFF.

The chain couples TRBV5-6 to TRBJ1-1; TRBD1 is a possible D gene (5 bases). Trimming removed 4 bases from V and 5 bases from J, with 15 bases in between. This CDR3 has 14 residues. The germline V gene encodes CDR1 SGHDT and CDR2 YYEEEE. The CDR3 is CASSLTHGGTEAFF. Here the CDR3 DNA reads TGTGCCAGCAGCCTTACCCATGGGGGGACTGAAGCTTTCTTT.